This T cell receptor (beta chain) stems from a study of shared clonotypes between healthy human individuals. Overall study context: Serving as donors were a couple of women and a few men, whose ages spanned 18 to 49. There were three CD4 naive, three CD4 memory, two CD8 naive and one CD8 memory plates per donor.

The split of CD4+ cells yielded CD45RA+ naive and CD45RA-negative memory subsets. Whole-study results and caveats: For naive CD4 cells, roughly 5% of clonotypes were shared across a few donors.

As concerns this clone: Its antigen is currently unknown. Different DNA sequences within this sample yield the same CDR3.

V dropped 2 bases and J dropped 5 bases, with 9 bases sitting between them. Germline V CDR1 and CDR2: KGHSH, LQKENI. This CDR3 contains 13 residues. Measured with immunoSEQ multiplex PCR; TCRdb has only the in-frame clones, and not every one. The sample lists some 900,000 clones, less than 85% occurring once. This chain links TRBV18 with TRBJ1-2; TRBD1 is a possible D gene (6 bases). Sequencing used memory CD4+ T cells sorted from blood. Noted subset: CD45RA-negative fraction. The receptor comes from a man aged 18 to 35 in good health. The CDR3 here is CASSPGTNYGYTF. CDR3 nucleotides: TGTGCCAGCTCACCAGGGACAAATTATGGCTACACCTTC.